The clone carrying this TCR beta chain was observed a handful of times. What it binds is unknown. This entry comes from a study of Graves' ophthalmopathy and Graves' hyperthyroidism. The CDR3 runs to 15 residues. Trimming took 3 bases from V and 6 from J, leaving 17 bases between them. The V gene's germline CDR1 is MGHDK and CDR2 SYGVNS. Enrollment excluded any patients with other autoimmune diseases, uncontrolled infections, pregnancy or lactation. As diagnostic evidence, clinical symptoms, serum thyroxine, TRAb, thyroid ultrasound and orbital computed tomography were relied upon. Transcripts of RNA were the source for amplifying TCR beta CDR3 regions. Second-round multiplex PCR came after first-round RT-PCR with HTBI primers. TCRdb reprocessed the multiplex PCR reads with MiXCR, giving one entry per CDR3 protein. The table has approximately 160,000 distinct CDR3 sequences, under 45% seen once. Findings and limits, study-wide: The model predicted ophthalmopathy progression with 60% to 71% sensitivity and 72% to 85% specificity.

This clonotype was sampled from a man in his thirties or forties with Graves' ophthalmopathy. Sequenced: peripheral blood. The chain carries TRBV25-1 and TRBJ1-1; D remains unclear. The CDR3 reads CASSDIQASSAEAFF. The DNA of the CDR3 is TGTGCCAGCAGTGATATTCAGGCGTCGAGCGCTGAAGCTTTCTTT. Filled out from reference TRBV25-1 and TRBJ1-1, the complete variable domain reads EADIYQTPRYLVIGTGKKITLECSQTMGHDKMYWYQQDPGMELHLIHYSYGVNSTEKGDLSSESTVSRIRTEHFPLTLESARPSHTSQYLCASSDIQASSAEAFFGQGTRLTVV.